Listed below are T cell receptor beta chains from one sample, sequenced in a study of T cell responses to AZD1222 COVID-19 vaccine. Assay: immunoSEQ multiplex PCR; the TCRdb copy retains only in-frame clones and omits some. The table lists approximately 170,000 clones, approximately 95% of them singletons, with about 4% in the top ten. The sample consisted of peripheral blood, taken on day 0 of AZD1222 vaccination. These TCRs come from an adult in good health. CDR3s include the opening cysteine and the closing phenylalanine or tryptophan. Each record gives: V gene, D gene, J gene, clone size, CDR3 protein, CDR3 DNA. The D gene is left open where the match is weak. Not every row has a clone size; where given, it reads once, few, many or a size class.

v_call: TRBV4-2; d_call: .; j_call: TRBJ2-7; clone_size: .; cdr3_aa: CASSRTAHGDLSYEQYF; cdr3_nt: TGTGCCAGCAGTCGCACCGCCCACGGGGACCTCTCCTACGAGCAGTACTTC
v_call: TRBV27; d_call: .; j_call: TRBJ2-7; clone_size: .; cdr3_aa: CASSIGGPTYEQYF; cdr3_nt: TGTGCCAGCAGTATAGGGGGTCCCACCTACGAGCAGTACTTC
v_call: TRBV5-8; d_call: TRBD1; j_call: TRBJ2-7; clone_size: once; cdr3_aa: CASSLPQGIHEQYF; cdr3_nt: TGTGCCAGCAGCTTGCCACAGGGGATCCACGAGCAGTACTTC
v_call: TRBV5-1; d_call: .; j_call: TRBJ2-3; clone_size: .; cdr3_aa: CASSFYYVQGTDTQYF; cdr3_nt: TGCGCCAGCAGCTTCTATTACGTACAGGGTACAGATACGCAGTATTTT
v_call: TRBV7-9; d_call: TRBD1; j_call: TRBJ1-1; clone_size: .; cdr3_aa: CASRTGSGNTEAFF; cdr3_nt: TGTGCCAGCAGGACAGGGTCAGGGAACACTGAAGCTTTCTTT
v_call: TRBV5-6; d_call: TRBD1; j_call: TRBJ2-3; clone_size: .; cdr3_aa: CASSLRPGGLDTQYF; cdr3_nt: TGTGCCAGCAGCTTGAGGCCAGGGGGCTTAGATACGCAGTATTTT
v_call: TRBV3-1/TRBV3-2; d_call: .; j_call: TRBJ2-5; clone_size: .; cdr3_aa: CASSLSGEETQYF; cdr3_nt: TGTGCCAGCAGCCTATCAGGGGAAGAGACCCAGTACTTC
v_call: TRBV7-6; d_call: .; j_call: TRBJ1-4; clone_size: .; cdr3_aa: CASSLRGGYNEKLFF; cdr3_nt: TGTGCCAGCAGCTTACGGGGGGGATATAATGAAAAACTGTTTTTT
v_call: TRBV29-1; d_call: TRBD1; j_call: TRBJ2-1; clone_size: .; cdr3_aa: CSVQNRDRGYEQFF; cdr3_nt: TGCAGCGTTCAGAACCGGGACAGGGGCTATGAGCAGTTCTTC
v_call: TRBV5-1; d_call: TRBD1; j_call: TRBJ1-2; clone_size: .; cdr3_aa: CASSLNRGSGYTF; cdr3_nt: TGCGCCAGCAGCTTAAACAGGGGGAGTGGCTACACCTTC
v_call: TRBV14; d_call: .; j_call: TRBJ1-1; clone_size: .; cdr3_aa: CASSQVYNWGLDTEAFF; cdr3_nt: TGTGCCAGCAGCCAGGTCTACAACTGGGGTTTGGACACTGAAGCTTTCTTT
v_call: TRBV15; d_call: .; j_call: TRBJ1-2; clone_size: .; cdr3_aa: CATSRGGPDGYTF; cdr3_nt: TGTGCCACCAGCAGAGGCGGTCCGGATGGCTACACCTTC
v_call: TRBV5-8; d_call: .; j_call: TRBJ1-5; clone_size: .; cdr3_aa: CASSSSGRGQPQHF; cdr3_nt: TGTGCCAGCAGCTCTTCGGGTCGGGGTCAGCCCCAGCATTTT
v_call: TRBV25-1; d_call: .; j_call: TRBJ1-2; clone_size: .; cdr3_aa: CASSVGGEGYTF; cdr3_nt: TGTGCCAGCAGTGTGGGAGGGGAGGGCTACACCTTC
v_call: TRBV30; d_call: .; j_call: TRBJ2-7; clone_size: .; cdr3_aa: CAWSVGGPYEQYF; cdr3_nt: TGTGCCTGGAGTGTAGGGGGGCCCTACGAGCAGTACTTC
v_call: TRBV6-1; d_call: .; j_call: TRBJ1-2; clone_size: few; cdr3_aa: CASSDPQGNYGYTF; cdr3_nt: TGTGCCAGCAGTGACCCTCAGGGGAACTATGGCTACACCTTC
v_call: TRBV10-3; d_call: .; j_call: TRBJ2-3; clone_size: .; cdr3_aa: CAISDSDTQYF; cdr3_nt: TGTGCCATCAGTGATTCAGATACGCAGTATTTT
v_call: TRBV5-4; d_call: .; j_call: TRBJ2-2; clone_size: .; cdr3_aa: CASSLFQGSPGELFF; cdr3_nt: TGTGCCAGCAGCTTGTTCCAGGGGAGTCCCGGGGAGCTGTTTTTT
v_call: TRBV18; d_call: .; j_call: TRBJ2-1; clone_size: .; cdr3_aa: CASSRRDEQFF; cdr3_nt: TGTGCCAGCTCACGCCGGGATGAGCAGTTCTTC
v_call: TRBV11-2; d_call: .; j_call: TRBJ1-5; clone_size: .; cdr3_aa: CASSLAQSNQPQHF; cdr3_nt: TGTGCCAGCAGCTTAGCACAGAGCAATCAGCCCCAGCATTTT
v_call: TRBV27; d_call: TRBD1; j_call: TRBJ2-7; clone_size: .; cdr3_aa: CASSLGTGGFYEQYF; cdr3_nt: TGTGCCAGCAGTTTAGGGACAGGGGGCTTTTACGAGCAGTACTTC
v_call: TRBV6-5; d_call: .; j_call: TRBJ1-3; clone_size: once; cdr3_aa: CASSYSLALPYTIYF; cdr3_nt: TGTGCCAGCAGTTACTCGTTAGCGTTACCGTACACCATATATTTT
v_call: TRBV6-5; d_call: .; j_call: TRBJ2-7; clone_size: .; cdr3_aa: CASRLHRDYEQYF; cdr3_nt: TGTGCCAGCAGACTACACAGGGACTACGAGCAGTACTTC
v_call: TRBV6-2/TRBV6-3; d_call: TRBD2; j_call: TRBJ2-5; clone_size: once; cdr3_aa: CASSYRTGGQETQYF; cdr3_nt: TGTGCCAGCAGTTACCGCACGGGGGGTCAAGAGACCCAGTACTTC
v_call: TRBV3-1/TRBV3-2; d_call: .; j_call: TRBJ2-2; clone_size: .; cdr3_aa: CASSQIQGPGELFF; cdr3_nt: TGTGCCAGCAGCCAGATACAGGGTCCCGGGGAGCTGTTTTTT
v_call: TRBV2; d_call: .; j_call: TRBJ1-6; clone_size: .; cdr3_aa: CASTRGGIAYNSPLHF; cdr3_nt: TGTGCCAGCACCCGTGGTGGAATTGCTTATAATTCACCCCTCCACTTT
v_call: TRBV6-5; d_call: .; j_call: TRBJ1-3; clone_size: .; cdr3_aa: CASSSPRGLSGNTIYF; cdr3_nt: TGTGCCAGCAGTTCCCCCAGGGGACTCTCTGGAAACACCATATATTTT